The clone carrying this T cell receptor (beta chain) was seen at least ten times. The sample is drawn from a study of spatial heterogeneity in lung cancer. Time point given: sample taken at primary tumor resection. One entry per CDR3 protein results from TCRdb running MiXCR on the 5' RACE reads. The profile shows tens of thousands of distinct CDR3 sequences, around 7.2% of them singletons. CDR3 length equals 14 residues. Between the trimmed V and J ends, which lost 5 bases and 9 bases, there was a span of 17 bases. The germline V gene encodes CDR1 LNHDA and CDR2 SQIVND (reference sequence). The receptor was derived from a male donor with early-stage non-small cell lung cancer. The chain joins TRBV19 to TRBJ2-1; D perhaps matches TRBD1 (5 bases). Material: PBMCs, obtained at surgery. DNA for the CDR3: TGTGCCAGTAGTGCCAGGGTCGCCTGGAGTGAGCAGTTCTTC. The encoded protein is CASSARVAWSEQFF.